Below are 8 T cell receptor beta chains sequenced from a single sample in a study of control samples from healthy donors and cancer patients. Data came from immunoSEQ multiplex PCR; TCRdb stores just in-frame clones and leaves some out. This table holds around 63,000 clones, 87% found once. Sequenced: PBMCs. Receptor source: a woman in her forties or fifties with head and neck cancer.

The V gene is TRBV6-1, the J gene TRBJ2-7; no clear D. Germline V gives CDR1 MNHNS, CDR2 SASEGT. The CDR3 spans 11 residues. V was clipped by 3 bases and J by 3 bases, with 3 bases between them. CDR3: CASSDLYEQYF. The CDR3 DNA reads TGTGCCAGCAGTGACCTCTACGAGCAGTACTTC.

This chain links TRBV30 with TRBJ1-2; tentative D call: TRBD1 (5 bases). Germline V CDR1 and CDR2: GTSNPN, SVGIG (reference sequence). Trimming left V 0 bases short and J 4 bases short, with 15 bases between. The CDR3 spans 15 residues. The CDR3 loop reads CAWSVTGGWGYGYTF. The CDR3 DNA reads as TGTGCCTGGAGTGTAACGGGGGGTTGGGGCTATGGCTACACCTTC.

CDR3 DNA sequence: TGTGCCTGGAGTATCACCCGAGAGGGAGCTTTCTTT. Protein: CAWSITREGAFF. This rearrangement joins TRBV30 to TRBJ1-1; D unclear. V was pared by 2 bases and J by 10 bases, with 14 bases between. Germline V gives CDR1 GTSNPN, CDR2 SVGIG (reference sequence). This CDR3 has 12 amino acids.

This clone was recorded only once. The chain joins TRBV2 to TRBJ2-7; the match to TRBD1 covers 7 bases. The length of the CDR3 is 13 residues. Germline V lookup: CDR1 SNHLY, CDR2 FYNNEI. V gave up 6 bases and J gave up 1 base; unmatched junction bases: 3. DNA of the CDR3: TGTGCCAGCAGATGGGACAGATCCTACGAGCAGTACTTC. It specifies CASRWDRSYEQYF.

The chain carries TRBV4-2 and TRBJ2-1; D perhaps matches TRBD2 (6 bases). V lost 2 bases to trimming and J lost 5 bases, with 16 bases between them. The CDR3 sequence is 16 residues long. Per germline, CDR1 LGHNA and CDR2 YNFKEQ. DNA of the CDR3: TGTGCCAGCAGCCAATGGGGGGATCACCCAAACAATGAGCAGTTCTTC. It yields the protein CASSQWGDHPNNEQFF.

V usage is TRBV15 and J usage is TRBJ1-6; D remains ambiguous. Per the germline V gene, CDR1 is LNHNV and CDR2 is YYDKDF (reference sequence). The CDR3 consists of 14 residues. V shed 0 bases and J shed 7 bases, with 7 bases lying between them. CDR3 coding DNA: TGTGCCACCAGCAGAGATCAAACGAATTCACCCCTCCACTTT. This sequence encodes CATSRDQTNSPLHF.

DNA for the CDR3: TGTGCCAGCACCCAGGGTTCGTACTATGGCTACACCTTC. Protein: CASTQGSYYGYTF. The chain employs TRBV6-5 and TRBJ1-2; D is possibly TRBD1 (5 bases). Trimming removed 7 bases at V and 3 bases at J, with 12 bases between. The CDR3 runs to 13 residues. CDR1 is MNHEY, CDR2 SVGAGI, per germline.

The chain couples TRBV14 to TRBJ2-7; possible D gene TRBD2, 5 bases. Germline CDR1 SGHDN, CDR2 FVKESK. The CDR3 runs to 15 residues. Trimming pared 0 bases from V and 6 bases from J, leaving 15 bases between. The CDR3 loop reads CASSQEGYQEAEQYF. The CDR3, as DNA: TGTGCCAGCAGCCAAGAGGGGTACCAGGAGGCCGAGCAGTACTTC. Looking up the rest from reference TRBV14 and TRBJ2-7 gives the full variable domain: EAGVTQFPSHSVIEKGQTVTLRCDPISGHDNLYWYRRVMGKEIKFLLHFVKESKQDESGMPNNRFLAERTGGTYSTLKVQPAELEDSGVYFCASSQEGYQEAEQYFGPGTRLTVT.